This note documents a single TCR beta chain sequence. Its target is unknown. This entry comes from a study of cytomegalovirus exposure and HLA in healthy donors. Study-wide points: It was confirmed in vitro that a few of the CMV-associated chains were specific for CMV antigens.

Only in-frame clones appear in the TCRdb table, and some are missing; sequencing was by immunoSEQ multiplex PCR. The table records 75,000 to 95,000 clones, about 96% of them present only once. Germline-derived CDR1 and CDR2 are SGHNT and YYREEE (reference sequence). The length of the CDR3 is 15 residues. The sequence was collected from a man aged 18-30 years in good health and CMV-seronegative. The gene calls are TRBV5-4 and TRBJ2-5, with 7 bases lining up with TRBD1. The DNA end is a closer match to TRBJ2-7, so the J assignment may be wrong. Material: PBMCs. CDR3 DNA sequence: TGTGCCAGCAGCTTGGGCCAGGGGGTTCTCTACGAGCAGTACTTC. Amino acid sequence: CASSLGQGVLYEQYF.